A selection of T cell receptor beta chains follows, all from one sample in a study of tumor and adjacent non-tumor tissue in lung cancer. TCRdb re-analysed the multiplex PCR reads in MiXCR, keeping a single row per CDR3 protein. The repertoire holds some 200,000 distinct CDR3 sequences, with around 71% as singletons. The sequencing sample was made of lung tumor tissue. The receptors stem from a man aged 55 to 69 with non-small cell lung cancer. Each CDR3 is given with its conserved first and last residue. D genes are given only for firm matches. Part of the rows lack a size; the others show once, few, many or a class for expanded clones.

D	V	size	J	CDR3	DNA
-	TRBV20-1	once	TRBJ2-7	CSASRIHKRPYEQYF	TGCAGTGCTAGCCGCATACATAAGCGCCCCTACGAGCAGTACTTC
TRBD1	TRBV29-1	few	TRBJ1-1	CSVFQGAVNTEAFF	TGCAGCGTTTTCCAGGGGGCGGTGAACACTGAAGCTTTCTTT
-	TRBV11-2	-	TRBJ1-6	CASGPRAGRESPIHF	TGTGCCAGCGGCCCCCGGGCAGGGAGGGAGTCACCCATCCACTTT
TRBD2	TRBV11-3	-	TRBJ2-1	CISSPSGTPKGNEQFF	TGTATCAGCAGCCCCAGCGGGACTCCTAAGGGGAATGAGCAGTTCTTC
-	TRBV7-9	once	TRBJ1-6	CASSLEGSNSPLHF	TGTGCCAGCAGCTTAGAGGGGTCTAATTCACCCCTCCACTTT
-	TRBV7-3	-	TRBJ2-2	CASSSPRGQTNTGELFF	TGTGCCAGCAGCTCCCCCCGTGGACAGACGAACACCGGGGAGCTGTTTTTT
TRBD1	TRBV12-3/TRBV12-4	-	TRBJ2-3	CASSQRTGGGLDTQYF	TGTGCCAGCAGTCAAAGGACAGGGGGCGGCTTGGATACGCAGTATTTT
-	TRBV7-9	few	TRBJ1-1	CASSTQARATEAFF	TGTGCCAGCAGCACCCAGGCCAGGGCCACTGAAGCTTTCTTT
-	TRBV6-6	-	TRBJ1-4	CASSFPGGDEKLFF	TGTGCCAGCAGTTTCCCCGGCGGGGACGAAAAACTGTTTTTT
-	TRBV11-3	once	TRBJ2-1	CISSRDFRNEQFF	TGTATCAGCTCCCGGGACTTTCGCAATGAGCAGTTCTTC
-	TRBV11-3	many	TRBJ2-6	CASTTISGANVLTF	TGTGCCAGCACCACTATCTCTGGGGCCAACGTCCTGACTTTC
-	TRBV5-6	-	TRBJ2-3	CASSYPQNTQYF	TGTGCCAGCAGCTACCCTCAAAATACGCAGTATTTT
-	TRBV5-1	-	TRBJ2-5	CASSLGRGQETQYF	TGCGCCAGCAGCTTGGGAAGGGGCCAAGAGACCCAGTACTTC
-	TRBV29-1	-	TRBJ2-2	CSVSSSANTGKLFF	TGCAGCGTGTCGTCTAGCGCGAACACCGGGAAGCTGTTTTTT
-	TRBV4-3	-	TRBJ2-3	CASSLLTSPTSTNTQYF	TGCGCCAGCAGCCTCCTTACTAGCCCCACTTCCACAAATACACAGTATTTT
TRBD1	TRBV24-1	-	TRBJ2-3	CATSDPGTGAWTNTQYF	TGTGCCACCAGTGACCCCGGGACAGGGGCATGGACAAATACGCAGTATTTT
-	TRBV29-1	many	TRBJ2-6	CSVDGGANVLTF	TGCAGCGTTGACGGGGGGGCCAACGTCCTGACTTTC
-	TRBV4-3	-	TRBJ2-3	CTSSHQYATDTQYF	TGCACCAGCAGCCATCAATACGCCACAGATACGCAGTATTTT
-	TRBV6-5	few	TRBJ1-4	CASSYYGGRVEKLFF	TGTGCCAGCAGTTACTACGGGGGGCGGGTTGAAAAACTGTTTTTT
-	TRBV11-2	-	TRBJ1-1	CASSLVGRGTEASF	-